The sequence of this T cell receptor beta chain was determined in a study of blood T cell repertoires in COVID-19. The CDR3 spans 14 residues. Germline lookup yields CDR1 SGHKS and CDR2 YYEKEE (reference sequence). V was shortened by 3 bases and J by 4 bases, with 10 bases between the two germline ends. TCRdb's copy holds only in-frame clones and misses some; the assay was immunoSEQ multiplex PCR. Of around 63,000 clones in the sample, over 75% were seen once. The receptor was isolated from a woman aged 60-75 years with acute or convalescent COVID-19. The rearrangement links TRBV5-5 to TRBJ1-4; D is unresolved. The specimen sequenced was peripheral blood. The CDR3 loop is CASSSGKFNEKLFF. For the CDR3, the DNA is TGTGCCAGCAGCTCCGGGAAGTTTAATGAAAAACTGTTTTTT.